This is a list of T cell receptor beta chains from one sample in a study of CD8+ T cells in alopecia areata. The repertoire was sequenced with immunoSEQ multiplex PCR; TCRdb's copy has only in-frame clones and lacks some. The table records some 95,000 clones, roughly 42% of them present only once. The material sequenced was CD4+ T cells sorted from blood. The source of these receptors is a human donor with alopecia areata. CDR3s include the opening cysteine and the closing phenylalanine or tryptophan. A D gene is named only where the DNA matches it firmly. Part of the rows lack a size; the others show once, few, many or a class for expanded clones.

v_call	j_call	clone_size	d_call	cdr3_length	cdr3_aa	cdr3_nt
TRBV30	TRBJ2-5	.	.	13	CAWSVQNVETQYF	TGTGCCTGGAGTGTACAGAATGTGGAGACCCAGTACTTC
TRBV20-1	TRBJ1-2	.	.	11	CSAKTVPGYTF	TGCAGTGCTAAGACAGTTCCTGGCTACACCTTC
TRBV30	TRBJ2-3	.	.	13	CAWRGRATDTQYF	TGTGCCTGGAGGGGTCGGGCCACAGATACGCAGTATTTT
TRBV29-1	TRBJ2-1	.	TRBD2	15	CSVEEALAGVNEQFF	TGCAGCGTTGAAGAGGCCCTAGCGGGAGTCAATGAGCAGTTCTTC
TRBV27	TRBJ1-6	once	.	13	CASSFGLGSPLHF	TGTGCCAGCAGTTTTGGGTTGGGGTCACCCCTCCACTTT
TRBV23-1	TRBJ1-1	once	.	15	CASSQTSGVNTEAFF	TGCGCCAGCAGTCAAACCTCAGGGGTGAACACTGAAGCTTTCTTT
TRBV30	TRBJ1-1	.	.	12	CAWMRGNTEAFF	TGTGCCTGGATGAGGGGGAACACTGAAGCTTTCTTT
TRBV29-1	TRBJ2-1	.	.	12	CSVAEPYNEQFF	TGCAGCGTTGCGGAGCCCTACAATGAGCAGTTCTTC
TRBV7-2	TRBJ2-1	once	.	13	CASSLVGDNEQFF	TGTGCCAGCAGCTTAGTCGGGGACAATGAGCAGTTCTTC
TRBV30	TRBJ2-1	.	TRBD2	12	CAWSVRGDEQFF	TGTGCCTGGAGTGTACGGGGGGATGAGCAGTTCTTC
TRBV30	TRBJ2-5	.	.	12	CAWNVGQETQYF	TGTGCCTGGAACGTGGGGCAAGAGACCCAGTACTTC
TRBV12-5	TRBJ2-5	.	.	17	CASGLVPGLDPQETQYF	TGTGCTAGTGGTTTGGTACCCGGCTTGGACCCCCAAGAGACCCAGTACTTC
TRBV30	TRBJ2-5	.	.	14	CAWSVGPNQETQYF	TGTGCCTGGAGCGTTGGACCGAATCAAGAGACCCAGTACTTC
TRBV30	TRBJ2-2	.	TRBD1	17	CAWRIQGDMENTGELFF	TGTGCCTGGAGAATACAGGGGGATATGGAGAACACCGGGGAGCTGTTTTTT
TRBV7-2	TRBJ2-7	.	TRBD2	14	CASSSRAGGYEQYF	TGTGCCAGCAGCTCGCGAGCGGGGGGCTACGAGCAGTACTTC
TRBV7-9	TRBJ1-1	.	.	14	CASIPTGLNTEAFF	TGTGCCAGCATCCCTACGGGGCTCAACACTGAAGCTTTCTTT
TRBV29-1	TRBJ2-1	few	TRBD2	14	CSVGSSGVYNEQFF	TGCAGCGTTGGGTCGAGCGGGGTATACAATGAGCAGTTCTTC
TRBV29-1	TRBJ2-3	few	.	14	CSVEEGAGADTQYF	TGCAGCGTTGAAGAGGGGGCGGGAGCAGATACGCAGTATTTT
TRBV29-1	TRBJ2-7	few	.	12	CSVEDRTYEQYF	TGCAGCGTAGAGGACAGAACCTACGAGCAGTACTTC
TRBV2	TRBJ2-5	.	.	14	CASKPRQGGETQYF	TGTGCCAGCAAACCGCGACAGGGAGGAGAGACCCAGTACTTC
TRBV29-1	TRBJ1-4	.	.	13	CSVEDPGAEKLFF	TGCAGCGTTGAAGATCCAGGGGCAGAAAAACTGTTTTTT
TRBV29-1	TRBJ2-5	.	.	13	CSGIRAAKETQYF	TGCAGCGGGATCAGAGCAGCTAAAGAGACCCAGTACTTC
TRBV29-1	TRBJ2-3	.	TRBD1	13	CSVYDRAEDTQYF	TGCAGCGTATACGACAGGGCAGAAGATACGCAGTATTTT
TRBV15	TRBJ2-7	.	.	13	CATSRDVGYEQYF	TGTGCCACCAGCAGAGATGTTGGCTACGAGCAGTACTTC
TRBV29-1	TRBJ2-3	few	.	14	CSARGMGTTDTQYF	TGCAGCGCCCGAGGGATGGGAACTACAGATACGCAGTATTTT
TRBV29-1	TRBJ2-3	.	TRBD2	14	CSVVPTSNTDTQYF	TGCAGCGTTGTCCCGACTAGCAACACAGATACGCAGTATTTT
TRBV29-1	TRBJ2-5	.	TRBD1	13	CSGKQGDGETQYF	TGCAGCGGCAAACAGGGGGACGGAGAGACCCAGTACTTC
TRBV28	TRBJ2-7	few	.	17	CASSELSGADSFYEQYF	TGTGCCAGCAGTGAGCTTTCTGGGGCGGACAGTTTCTACGAGCAGTACTTC
TRBV28	TRBJ2-1	.	.	12	CASSLSNNEQFF	TGTGCCAGCAGTTTAAGTAACAATGAGCAGTTCTTC
TRBV28	TRBJ2-7	once	.	15	CASSPSGGSSYEQYF	TGTGCCAGCAGCCCATCTGGGGGTAGCTCCTACGAGCAGTACTTC
TRBV29-1	TRBJ2-4	.	.	14	CSVGGRLAKNIQYF	TGCAGCGTTGGGGGTCGTCTAGCCAAAAACATTCAGTACTTC
TRBV30	TRBJ2-7	.	TRBD2	15	CAWRPGLAGNYEQYF	TGTGCCTGGCGTCCGGGACTAGCGGGGAACTACGAGCAGTACTTC
TRBV19	TRBJ1-5	.	.	14	CASRRGSDGQPQHF	TGTGCCAGTAGGAGGGGCAGCGACGGTCAGCCCCAGCATTTT